This T cell receptor (beta chain) was captured by sequencing in a study of cytomegalovirus exposure and HLA in healthy donors. The wider study: The study's early data release held about 85 million unique TCRs from HLA-typed donors. Study-wide results and limits: Immune exposure information available was restricted to CMV serostatus.

V gave up 0 bases and J gave up 2 bases, with 6 bases separating them. The germline V gene has CDR1 MRHNA and CDR2 SNTAGT. The CDR3 runs 14 residues. This clone was recorded once. Antigen: not known. A multiplex PCR was run with 60 Vbeta primers and 13 Jbeta primers. Assay used: immunoSEQ multiplex PCR; TCRdb lists only in-frame clones, some missing. The sample consists of around 61,000 clones, 89% of them appearing once. The sequencing sample was made of PBMCs. This sequence was found in a man aged 25 to 40 in good health and CMV-seropositive. This chain uses TRBV6-4 with TRBJ2-3; D is perhaps TRBD2 (5 bases). The CDR3 spells CASSDSGDTDTQYF. For the CDR3, the DNA is TGTGCCAGCAGTGACTCGGGAGACACAGATACGCAGTATTTT.